The 8 T cell receptor beta chains reported below all come from one sample, sequenced in a study of breast tumors, draining lymph nodes, adjacent tissues. TCRdb called the multiplex PCR reads again in MiXCR, with one record for every CDR3 protein. The table lists roughly 70,000 distinct CDR3 sequences, about 40% of them singletons. Source material: breast tumor tissue. These receptors originate from a female donor with breast cancer. Some clones in this sample may be carry-over from other donors' samples.

The chain couples TRBV6-5 to TRBJ2-7; 12 bases match TRBD2. This CDR3 spans 16 amino acids. Trimming cost V 5 bases and J 5 bases; bases outside gene matches: 10. Germline CDR1 reads MNHEY; CDR2 reads SVGAGI. CDR3 coding DNA: TGTGCCAGCAGTCCACTAGCGGGGGGTCGTGTGAACGAGCAGTACTTC. It translates to CASSPLAGGRVNEQYF.

This clonotype has ten or more counts. The chain couples TRBV6-5 to TRBJ2-1; 9 nucleotides agree with TRBD2. CDR1 and CDR2 (germline): MNHEY, SVGAGI. This CDR3 comprises 11 residues. The CDR3 loop is CVAGVYNEQFF. The DNA for the CDR3 is TGTGTAGCGGGAGTCTACAATGAGCAGTTCTTC.

This clonotype was seen at least ten times. The V gene is TRBV12-3 or TRBV12-4, the J gene TRBJ2-5; D gene unclear. The CDR3 has 16 residues. V dropped 6 bases and J dropped 1 base, with 18 bases sitting between them. In DNA form, the CDR3 reads TGTGCCAGCAGGAACTCTTGGGCGACCTCCCAAGAGACCCAGTACTTC. This gives the protein CASRNSWATSQETQYF.

This chain connects TRBV7-3 to TRBJ2-7, with 11 bases aligning to TRBD2. V was pared by 5 bases and J by 2 bases, with 8 bases of the junction left unmatched. The CDR3 has 16 amino acids. Per germline, CDR1 SGHTA and CDR2 FQGTGA. This chain's CDR3 is CASSPTGLAGTYEQYF. CDR3 coding DNA: TGTGCCAGCAGCCCCACTGGACTAGCGGGCACCTACGAGCAGTACTTC.

The table lists this clonotype with a few counts. The V gene is TRBV15, the J gene TRBJ1-1, with 7 bases identical to TRBD1. The CDR3 sequence is 15 residues long. In germline, CDR1 is LNHNV, CDR2 YYDKDF (reference sequence). V lost 3 bases and J lost 3; bases outside the gene matches: 7. The CDR3 DNA follows: TGTGCCACCAGCAGTTGGACAGGTGTTTACACTGAAGCTTTCTTT. It codes for CATSSWTGVYTEAFF.

The chain employs TRBV2 and TRBJ2-3; TRBD2 matches 15 bases. Losses at the gene ends were 4 bases for V and 3 bases for J; bases not matched to a gene: 5. Germline V lookup: CDR1 SNHLY, CDR2 FYNNEI. The CDR3 loop spans 17 amino acids. The DNA of the CDR3 is TGTGCCAGCAGTGGGCTAGGACTAGCGGGAGGGACAGATACGCAGTATTTT. Its protein product is CASSGLGLAGGTDTQYF.

As to this clonotype: At one end, the junction sequence differs from germline, possibly due to a read error. The V call is TRBV4-1, the J call TRBJ1-5, with D unresolved. The length of the CDR3 is 14 residues. Germline CDR1 and CDR2: MGHRA and YSYEKL. In DNA form, the CDR3 reads TGTGCCAGCAGCCCCTGGACCATCAATCTGCCCCAGCATTTT. Residues: CASSPWTINLPQHF.

This clonotype was recorded many times. The rearrangement joins TRBV6-6 to TRBJ2-6; D is ambiguous. Trimming cost V 7 bases and J 0 bases, with 10 bases left between them. There are 15 residues in the CDR3. Germline-derived CDR1 and CDR2 are MNHNY and SVGAGI (reference sequence). CDR3 loop: CASMTDGSGANVLTF. In nucleotides, the CDR3 is TGTGCCAGCATGACTGACGGCTCTGGGGCCAACGTCCTGACTTTC.